This T cell receptor beta chain is from a study of blood T cell repertoires in COVID-19. Study information: Samples came from the United States, Italy and Spain, spanning acute and convalescent COVID-19. PBMCs, B-cell-depleted T cells, or T cells provided the cDNA or gDNA that made up the material.

Source study methods: By means of reference gene primer amplification, nucleated cell counts were estimated. Assay: immunoSEQ multiplex PCR; the TCRdb copy retains only in-frame clones and omits some. The V and J calls and clone size are taken from that table; D and trimming were inferred from the DNA. The sample includes a few hundred thousand clones, about 83% seen only once; the top ten take about 1.2%. This TCR was recovered from a woman aged 45-65 years with acute or convalescent COVID-19. The sequencing input was peripheral blood.

The CDR3 nucleotides read TGTGCCAGCCCACACGGGACAGGGAGCACAGATACGCAGTATTTT. Its protein is CASPHGTGSTDTQYF. The gene calls are TRBV9 and TRBJ2-3; TRBD1 agrees at 9 bases. J gave up 0 bases and V 7 bases, and 6 bases lay outside the gene matches. Germline V lookup: CDR1 SGDLS, CDR2 YYNGEE. This CDR3 contains 15 residues.